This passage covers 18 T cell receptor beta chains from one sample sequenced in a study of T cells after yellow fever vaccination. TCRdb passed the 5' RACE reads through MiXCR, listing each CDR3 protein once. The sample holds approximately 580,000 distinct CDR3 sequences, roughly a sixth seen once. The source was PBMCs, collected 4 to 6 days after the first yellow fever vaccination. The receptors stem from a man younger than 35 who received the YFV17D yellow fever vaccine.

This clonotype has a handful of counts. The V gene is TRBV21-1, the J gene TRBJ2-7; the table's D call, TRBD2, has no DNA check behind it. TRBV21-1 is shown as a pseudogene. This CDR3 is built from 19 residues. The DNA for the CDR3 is TGTGCCAGCAGAGGGGTCACGGGACTTCCCCTCGAAGGGGGCTACGAGCAGTACGTC. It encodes CASRGVTGLPLEGGYEQYV.

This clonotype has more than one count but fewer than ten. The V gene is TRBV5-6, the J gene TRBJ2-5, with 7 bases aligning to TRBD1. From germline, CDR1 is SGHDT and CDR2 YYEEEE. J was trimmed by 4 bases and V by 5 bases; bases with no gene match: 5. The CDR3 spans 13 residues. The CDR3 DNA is TGTGCCAGCAGTCGACAGGGAACAGAGACCCAGTACTTC. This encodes CASSRQGTETQYF.

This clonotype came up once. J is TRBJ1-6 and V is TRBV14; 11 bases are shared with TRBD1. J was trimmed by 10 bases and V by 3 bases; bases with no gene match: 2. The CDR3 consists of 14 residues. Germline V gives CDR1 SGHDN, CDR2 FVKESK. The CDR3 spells CASSQRDRGSPLHF. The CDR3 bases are TGTGCCAGCAGCCAGAGGGACAGGGGGTCACCCCTCCACTTT.

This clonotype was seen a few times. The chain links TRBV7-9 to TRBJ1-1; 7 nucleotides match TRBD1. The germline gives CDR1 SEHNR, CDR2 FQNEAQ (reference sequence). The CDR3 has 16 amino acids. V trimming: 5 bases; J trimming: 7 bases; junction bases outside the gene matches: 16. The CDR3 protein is CASSPLRGVVTGEAFF. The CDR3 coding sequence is TGTGCCAGCAGCCCCCTCAGGGGGGTAGTTACGGGTGAAGCTTTCTTT.

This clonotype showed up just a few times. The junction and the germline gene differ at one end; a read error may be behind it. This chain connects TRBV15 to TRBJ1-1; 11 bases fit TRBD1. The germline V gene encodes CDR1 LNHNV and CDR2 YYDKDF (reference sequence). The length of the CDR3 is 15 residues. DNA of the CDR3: TGTGCCACCAGCGGGGACAGGGGGTCGAACGCTGAAGCTTTCTTT. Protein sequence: CATSGDRGSNAEAFF. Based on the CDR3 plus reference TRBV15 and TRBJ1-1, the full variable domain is DAMVIQNPRYQVTQFGKPVTLSCSQTLNHNVMYWYQQKSSQAPKLLFHYYDKDFNNEADTPDNFQSRRPNTSFCFLDIRSPGLGDTAMYLCATSGDRGSNAEAFFGQGTRLTVV.

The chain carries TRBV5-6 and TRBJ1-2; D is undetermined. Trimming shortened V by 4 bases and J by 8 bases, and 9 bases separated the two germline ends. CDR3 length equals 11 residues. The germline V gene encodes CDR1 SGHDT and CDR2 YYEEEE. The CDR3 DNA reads TGTGCCAGCAGCCAACCAGGAGGCTACACCTTC. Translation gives CASSQPGGYTF.

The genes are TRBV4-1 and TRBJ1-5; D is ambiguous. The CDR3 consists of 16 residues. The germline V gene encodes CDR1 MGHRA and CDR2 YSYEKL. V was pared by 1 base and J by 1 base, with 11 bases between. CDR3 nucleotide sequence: TGCGCCAGCAGCCAAGCCCCCCGGGGAAGCAATCAGCCCCAGCATTTT. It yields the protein CASSQAPRGSNQPQHF.

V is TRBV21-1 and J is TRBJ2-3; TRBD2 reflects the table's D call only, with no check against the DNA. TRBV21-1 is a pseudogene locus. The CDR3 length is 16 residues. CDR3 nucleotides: TGTGCCAGTCGGAGGGGTAGCGGGGAAAGCACAGATACGCAGTATTTT. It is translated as CASRRGSGESTDTQYF.

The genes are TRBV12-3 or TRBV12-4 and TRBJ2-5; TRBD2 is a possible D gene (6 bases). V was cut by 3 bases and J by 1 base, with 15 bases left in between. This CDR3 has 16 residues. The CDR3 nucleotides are TGTGCCAGCAGTTTGACCGGACTAACCTCCCAAGAGACCCAGTACTTC. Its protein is CASSLTGLTSQETQYF.

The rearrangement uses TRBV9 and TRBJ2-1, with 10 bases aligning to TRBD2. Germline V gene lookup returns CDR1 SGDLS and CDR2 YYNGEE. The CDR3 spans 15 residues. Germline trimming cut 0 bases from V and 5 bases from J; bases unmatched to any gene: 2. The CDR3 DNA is TGTGCCAGCAGCGTAGAAGGACTAGCGGACAATGAGCAGTTCTTC. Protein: CASSVEGLADNEQFF.

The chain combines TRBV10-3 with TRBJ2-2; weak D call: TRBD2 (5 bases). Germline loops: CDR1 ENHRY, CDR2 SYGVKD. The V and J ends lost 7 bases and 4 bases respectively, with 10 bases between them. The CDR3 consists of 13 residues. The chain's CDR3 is CAITEGLTGELFF. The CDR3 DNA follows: TGTGCCATCACCGAGGGCCTCACCGGGGAGCTGTTTTTT.

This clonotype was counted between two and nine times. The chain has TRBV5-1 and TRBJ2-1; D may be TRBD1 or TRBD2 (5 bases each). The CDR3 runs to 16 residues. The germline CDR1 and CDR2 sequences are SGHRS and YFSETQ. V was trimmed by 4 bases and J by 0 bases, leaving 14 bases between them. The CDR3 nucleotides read TGCGCCAGCAGCAGATGGGACCGGAGCTCCTACAATGAGCAGTTCTTC. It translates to CASSRWDRSSYNEQFF.

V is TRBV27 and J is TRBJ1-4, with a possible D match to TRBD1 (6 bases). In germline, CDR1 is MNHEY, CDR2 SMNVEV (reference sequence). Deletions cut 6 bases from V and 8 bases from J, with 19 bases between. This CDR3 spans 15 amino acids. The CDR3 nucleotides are TGTGCCAGCAGACCCGGGGGGGGCGCAGGGGAAAAACTGTTTTTT. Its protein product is CASRPGGGAGEKLFF.

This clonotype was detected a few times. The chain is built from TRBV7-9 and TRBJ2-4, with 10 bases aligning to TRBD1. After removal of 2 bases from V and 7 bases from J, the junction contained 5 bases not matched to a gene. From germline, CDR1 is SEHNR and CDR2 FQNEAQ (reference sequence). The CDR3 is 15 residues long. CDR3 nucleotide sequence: TGTGCCAGCAGCTTAATGAGACAGGGGGCGAACATTCAGTACTTC. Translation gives CASSLMRQGANIQYF.

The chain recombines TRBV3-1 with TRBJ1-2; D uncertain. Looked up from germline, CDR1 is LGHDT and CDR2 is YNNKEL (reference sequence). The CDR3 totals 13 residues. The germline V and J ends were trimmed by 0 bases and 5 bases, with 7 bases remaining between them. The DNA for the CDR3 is TGTGCCAGCAGCCAAGATTGGGAATATGGCTACACCTTC. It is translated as CASSQDWEYGYTF.

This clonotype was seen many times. The CDR3 DNA reads as TGTGCCAGCAGCTTCAAGGGGCGGGTTGAAGCTTTCTTT. This gives the protein CASSFKGRVEAFF. The chain joins TRBV11-2 to TRBJ1-1, with a weak D call TRBD1 (5 bases). Trimming stripped 3 bases from V and 7 bases from J, with 12 bases between. The CDR3 consists of 13 residues. Germline values: CDR1 SGHAT, CDR2 FQNNGV.

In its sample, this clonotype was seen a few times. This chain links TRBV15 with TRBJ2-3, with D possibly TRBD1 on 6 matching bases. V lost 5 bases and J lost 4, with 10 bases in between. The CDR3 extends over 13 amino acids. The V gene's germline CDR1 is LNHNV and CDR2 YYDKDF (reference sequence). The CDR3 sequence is CATSGGGADTQYF. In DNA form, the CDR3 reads TGTGCCACCAGCGGGGGCGGAGCAGATACGCAGTATTTT.

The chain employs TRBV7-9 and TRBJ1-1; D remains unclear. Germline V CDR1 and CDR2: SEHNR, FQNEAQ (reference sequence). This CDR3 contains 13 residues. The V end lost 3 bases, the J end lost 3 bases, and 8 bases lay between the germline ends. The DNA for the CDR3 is TGTGCCAGCAGCTTTGGCAGGTACACTGAAGCTTTCTTT. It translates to CASSFGRYTEAFF.